This TCR beta chain was documented in a study of cytomegalovirus exposure and HLA in healthy donors. Note on this clone: Its antigen is undetermined.

Points from the study as a whole: Researchers counted some 150 TCR beta chains as cytomegalovirus-associated. It has been reported that TCR beta sequences accurately predicted the HLA-A and HLA-B alleles of most subjects. Some highly shared sequence variants likely arose as a pipeline artifact.

CDR3 length: 17 amino acids. The ends lost 2 bases at V and 1 base at J; junction bases unmatched: 7. Germline V gene lookup returns CDR1 KGHSH and CDR2 LQKENI. The PCR used 60 Vbeta and 13 Jbeta primers. TCRdb's table, derived via immunoSEQ multiplex PCR, lists solely in-frame clones and lacks some. The sample holds more than 100,000 clones. The chain carries TRBV18 and TRBJ1-3; 8 nucleotides line up with TRBD1. The source of this sequence is a man aged 40-49 years in good health and CMV-seronegative. Material: PBMCs. In nucleotides, the CDR3 is TGTGCCAGCTCACCAGGGAATGGACAGGGTTCTGGAAACACCATATATTTT. It codes for CASSPGNGQGSGNTIYF.